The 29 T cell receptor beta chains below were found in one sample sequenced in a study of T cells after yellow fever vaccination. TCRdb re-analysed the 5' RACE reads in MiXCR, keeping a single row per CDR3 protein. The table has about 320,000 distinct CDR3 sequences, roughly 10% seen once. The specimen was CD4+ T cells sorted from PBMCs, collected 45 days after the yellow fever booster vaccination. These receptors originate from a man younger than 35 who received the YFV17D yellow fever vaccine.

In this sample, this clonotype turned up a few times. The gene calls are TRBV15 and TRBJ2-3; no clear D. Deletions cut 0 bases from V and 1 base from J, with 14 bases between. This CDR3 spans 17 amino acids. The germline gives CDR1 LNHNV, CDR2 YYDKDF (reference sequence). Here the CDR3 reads CATSREQLGRGTDTQYF. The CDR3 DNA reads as TGTGCCACCAGCAGAGAACAGCTGGGCCGGGGCACAGATACGCAGTATTTT.

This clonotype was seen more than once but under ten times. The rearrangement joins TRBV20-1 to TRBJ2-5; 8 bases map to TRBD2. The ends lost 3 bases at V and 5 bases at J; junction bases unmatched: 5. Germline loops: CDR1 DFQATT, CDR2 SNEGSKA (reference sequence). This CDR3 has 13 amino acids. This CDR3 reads CSARGTRKETQYF. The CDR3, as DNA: TGCAGTGCTAGGGGGACTAGGAAGGAGACCCAGTACTTC.

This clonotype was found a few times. The CDR3 DNA follows: TGTGCCAGCAGTTACCAAGGGCCCACGCAGTATTTT. It encodes CASSYQGPTQYF. J is TRBJ2-3 and V is TRBV6-2 or TRBV6-3; D gene unclear. CDR3 length: 12 amino acids. Germline loops: CDR1 MNHEY, CDR2 SVGEGT. V was clipped by 2 bases and J by 9 bases, with 9 bases between them.

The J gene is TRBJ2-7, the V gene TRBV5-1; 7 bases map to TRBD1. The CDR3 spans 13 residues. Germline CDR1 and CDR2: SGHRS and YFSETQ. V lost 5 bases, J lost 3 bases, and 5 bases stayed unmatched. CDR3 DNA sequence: TGCGCCAGCAGGGTTTCAGGGGGCTACGAGCAGTACTTC. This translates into CASRVSGGYEQYF. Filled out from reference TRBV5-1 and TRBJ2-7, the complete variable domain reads KAGVTQTPRYLIKTRGQQVTLSCSPISGHRSVSWYQQTPGQGLQFLFEYFSETQRNKGNFPGRFSGRQFSNSRSEMNVSTLELGDSALYLCASRVSGGYEQYFGPGTRLTVT.

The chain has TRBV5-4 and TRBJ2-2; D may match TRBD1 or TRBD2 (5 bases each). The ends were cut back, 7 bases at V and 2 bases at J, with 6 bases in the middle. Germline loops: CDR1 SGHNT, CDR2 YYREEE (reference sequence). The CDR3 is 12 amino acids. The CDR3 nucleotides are TGTGCCAGCGGGGACAACACCGGGGAGCTGTTTTTT. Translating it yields CASGDNTGELFF.

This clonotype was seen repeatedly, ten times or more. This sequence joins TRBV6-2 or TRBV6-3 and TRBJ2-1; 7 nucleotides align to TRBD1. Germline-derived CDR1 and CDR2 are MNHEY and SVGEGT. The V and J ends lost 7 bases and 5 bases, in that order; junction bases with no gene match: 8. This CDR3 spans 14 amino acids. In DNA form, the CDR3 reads TGTGCCAGCATAAAGGACAGGATAAACAATGAGCAGTTCTTC. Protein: CASIKDRINNEQFF.

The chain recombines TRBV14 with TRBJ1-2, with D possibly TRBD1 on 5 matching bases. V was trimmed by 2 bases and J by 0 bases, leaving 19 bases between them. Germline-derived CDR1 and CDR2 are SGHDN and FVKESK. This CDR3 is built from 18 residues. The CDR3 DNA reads TGTGCCAGCAGCCAATCCGAACGACGGGGCCCCACTAACTATGGCTACACCTTC. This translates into CASSQSERRGPTNYGYTF.

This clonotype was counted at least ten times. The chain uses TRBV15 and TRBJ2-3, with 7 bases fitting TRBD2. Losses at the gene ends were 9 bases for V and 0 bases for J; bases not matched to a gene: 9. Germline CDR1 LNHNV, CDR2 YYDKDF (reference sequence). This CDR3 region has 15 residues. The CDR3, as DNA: TGTGCCACTTCACCGCGGCGGGGGAGCACAGATACGCAGTATTTT. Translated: CATSPRRGSTDTQYF.

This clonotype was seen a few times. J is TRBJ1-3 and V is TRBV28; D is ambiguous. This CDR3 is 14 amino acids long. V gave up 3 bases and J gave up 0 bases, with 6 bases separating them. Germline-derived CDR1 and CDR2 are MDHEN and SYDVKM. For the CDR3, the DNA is TGTGCCAGCAGTTTCTCGGTCTCTGGAAACACCATATATTTT. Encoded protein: CASSFSVSGNTIYF.

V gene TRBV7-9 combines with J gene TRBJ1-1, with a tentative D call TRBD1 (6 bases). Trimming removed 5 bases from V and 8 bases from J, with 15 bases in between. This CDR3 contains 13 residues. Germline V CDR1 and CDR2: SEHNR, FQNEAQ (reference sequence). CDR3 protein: CASSPDWRGEAFF. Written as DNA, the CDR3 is TGTGCCAGCAGCCCAGATTGGAGGGGGGAAGCTTTCTTT.

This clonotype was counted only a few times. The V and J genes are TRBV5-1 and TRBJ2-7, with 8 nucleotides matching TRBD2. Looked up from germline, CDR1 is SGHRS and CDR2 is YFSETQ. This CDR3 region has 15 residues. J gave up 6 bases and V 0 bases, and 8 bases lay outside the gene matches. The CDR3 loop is CASSLAAGGSIEQYF. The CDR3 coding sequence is TGCGCCAGCAGCTTGGCGGCGGGGGGTTCAATCGAGCAGTACTTC.

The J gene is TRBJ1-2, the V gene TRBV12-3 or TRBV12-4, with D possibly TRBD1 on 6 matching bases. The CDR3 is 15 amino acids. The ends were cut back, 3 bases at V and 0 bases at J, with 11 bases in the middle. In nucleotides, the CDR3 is TGTGCCAGCAGTTTGGGGACACCTGCTAACTATGGCTACACCTTC. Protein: CASSLGTPANYGYTF.

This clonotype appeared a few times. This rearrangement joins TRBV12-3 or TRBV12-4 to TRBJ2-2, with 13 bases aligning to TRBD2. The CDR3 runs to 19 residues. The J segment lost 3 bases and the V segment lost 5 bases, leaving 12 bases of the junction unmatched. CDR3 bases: TGTGCCAGCAGTCCAAACCCGGGACTAGCGGGGAGGGACACCGGGGAGCTGTTTTTT. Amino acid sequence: CASSPNPGLAGRDTGELFF.

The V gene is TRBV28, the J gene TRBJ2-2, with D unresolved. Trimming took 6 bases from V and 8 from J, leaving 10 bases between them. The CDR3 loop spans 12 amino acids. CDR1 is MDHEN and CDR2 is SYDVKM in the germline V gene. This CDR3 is CASRQGQGELFF. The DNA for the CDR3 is TGTGCCAGCAGGCAAGGGCAAGGGGAGCTGTTTTTT.

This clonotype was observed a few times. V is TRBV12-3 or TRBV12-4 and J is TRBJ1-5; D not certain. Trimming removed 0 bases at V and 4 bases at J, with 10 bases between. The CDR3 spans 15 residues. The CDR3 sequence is CASSLALAGNQPQHF. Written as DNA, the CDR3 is TGTGCCAGCAGTTTAGCGTTGGCGGGGAATCAGCCCCAGCATTTT.

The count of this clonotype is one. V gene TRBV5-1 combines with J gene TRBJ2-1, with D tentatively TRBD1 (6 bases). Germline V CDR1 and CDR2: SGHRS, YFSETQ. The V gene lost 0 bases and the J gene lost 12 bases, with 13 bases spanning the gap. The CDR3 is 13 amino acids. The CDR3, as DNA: TGCGCCAGCAGCTTGGGGGCCCCAGGGGTGCAGTTCTTC. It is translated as CASSLGAPGVQFF.

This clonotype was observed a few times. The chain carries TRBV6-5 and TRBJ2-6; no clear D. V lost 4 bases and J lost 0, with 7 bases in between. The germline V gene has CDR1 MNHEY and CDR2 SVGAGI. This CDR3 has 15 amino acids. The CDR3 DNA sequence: TGTGCCAGCAGTTTTTCGGTCTCTGGGGCCAACGTCCTGACTTTC. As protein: CASSFSVSGANVLTF.

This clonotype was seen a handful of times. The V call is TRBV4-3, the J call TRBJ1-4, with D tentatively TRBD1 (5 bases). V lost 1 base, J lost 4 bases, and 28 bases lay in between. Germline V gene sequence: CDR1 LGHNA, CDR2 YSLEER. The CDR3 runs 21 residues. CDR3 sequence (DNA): TGCGCCAGCAGCCAAGGAGCACCCGATTCGTTCTGGGGCGAGGGTAATGAAAAACTGTTTTTT. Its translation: CASSQGAPDSFWGEGNEKLFF.

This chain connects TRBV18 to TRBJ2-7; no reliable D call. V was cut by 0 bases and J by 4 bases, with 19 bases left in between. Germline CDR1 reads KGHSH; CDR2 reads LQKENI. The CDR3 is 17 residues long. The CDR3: CASSPPGSTPPDYEQYF. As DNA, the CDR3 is TGTGCCAGCTCACCACCGGGTTCTACCCCTCCTGATTACGAGCAGTACTTC.

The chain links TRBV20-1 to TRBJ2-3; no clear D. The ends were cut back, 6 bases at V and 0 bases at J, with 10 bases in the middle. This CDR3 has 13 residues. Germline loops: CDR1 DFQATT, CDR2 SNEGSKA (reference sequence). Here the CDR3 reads CSANEGSTDTQYF. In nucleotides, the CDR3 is TGCAGTGCAAACGAAGGAAGCACAGATACGCAGTATTTT.

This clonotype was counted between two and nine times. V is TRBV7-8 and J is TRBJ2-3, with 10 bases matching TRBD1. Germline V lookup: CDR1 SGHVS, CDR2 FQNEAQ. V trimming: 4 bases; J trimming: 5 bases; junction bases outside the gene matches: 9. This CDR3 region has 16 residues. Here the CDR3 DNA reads TGTGCCAGCAGCTCGTACCGGGACAGGGGTAGAGATACGCAGTATTTT. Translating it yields CASSSYRDRGRDTQYF.

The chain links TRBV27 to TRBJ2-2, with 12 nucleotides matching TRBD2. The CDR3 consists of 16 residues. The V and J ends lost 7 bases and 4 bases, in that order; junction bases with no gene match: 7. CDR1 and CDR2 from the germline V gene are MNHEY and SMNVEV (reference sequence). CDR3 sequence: CASKTSGGLSTGELFF. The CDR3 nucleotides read TGTGCCAGCAAGACTAGCGGGGGCTTGAGCACCGGGGAGCTGTTTTTT.

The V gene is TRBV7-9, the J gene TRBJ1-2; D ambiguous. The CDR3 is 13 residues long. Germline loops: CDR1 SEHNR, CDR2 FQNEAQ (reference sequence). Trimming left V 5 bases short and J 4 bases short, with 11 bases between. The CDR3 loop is CASSTFGAYGYTF. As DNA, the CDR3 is TGTGCCAGCAGCACCTTTGGCGCCTATGGCTACACCTTC.

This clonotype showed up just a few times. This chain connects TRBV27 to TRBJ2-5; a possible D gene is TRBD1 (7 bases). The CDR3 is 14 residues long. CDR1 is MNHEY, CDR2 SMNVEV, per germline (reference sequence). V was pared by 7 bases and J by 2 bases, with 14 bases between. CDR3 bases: TGTGCCAGCACCCCAGGGGGGACACAAGAGACCCAGTACTTC. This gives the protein CASTPGGTQETQYF.

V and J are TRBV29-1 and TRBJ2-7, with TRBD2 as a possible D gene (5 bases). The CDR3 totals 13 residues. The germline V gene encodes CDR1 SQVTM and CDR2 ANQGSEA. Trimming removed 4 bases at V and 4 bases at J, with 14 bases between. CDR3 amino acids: CSVVAGPLYEQYF. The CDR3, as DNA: TGCAGCGTTGTTGCGGGCCCATTGTACGAGCAGTACTTC.

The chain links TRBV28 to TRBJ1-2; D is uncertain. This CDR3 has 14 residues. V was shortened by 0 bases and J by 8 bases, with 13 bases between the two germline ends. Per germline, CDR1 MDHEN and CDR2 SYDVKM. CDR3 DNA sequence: TGTGCCAGCAGTTTATGGGACGGGGTCTCAGGCTACACCTTC. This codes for CASSLWDGVSGYTF.

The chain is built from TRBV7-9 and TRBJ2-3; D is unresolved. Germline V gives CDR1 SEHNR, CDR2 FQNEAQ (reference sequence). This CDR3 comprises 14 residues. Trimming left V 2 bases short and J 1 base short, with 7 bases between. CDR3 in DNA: TGTGCCAGCAGCTTATGGGGTGGCACAGATACGCAGTATTTT. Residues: CASSLWGGTDTQYF.

CDR3: CAISELIQETQYF. The CDR3 nucleotides are TGTGCCATCAGTGAGTTGATCCAAGAGACCCAGTACTTC. The J gene is TRBJ2-5, the V gene TRBV10-3; D not certain. Germline CDR1 ENHRY, CDR2 SYGVKD. This CDR3 is built from 13 residues. V was trimmed by 1 base and J by 1 base, leaving 4 bases between them.

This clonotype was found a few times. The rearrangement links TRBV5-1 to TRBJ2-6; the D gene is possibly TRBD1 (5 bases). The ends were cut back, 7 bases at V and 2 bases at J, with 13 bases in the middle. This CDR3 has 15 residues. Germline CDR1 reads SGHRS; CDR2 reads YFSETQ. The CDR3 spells CASWGRLAGANVLTF. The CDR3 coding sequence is TGCGCCAGCTGGGGCAGGCTCGCTGGGGCCAACGTCCTGACTTTC. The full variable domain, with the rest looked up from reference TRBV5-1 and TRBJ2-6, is KAGVTQTPRYLIKTRGQQVTLSCSPISGHRSVSWYQQTPGQGLQFLFEYFSETQRNKGNFPGRFSGRQFSNSRSEMNVSTLELGDSALYLCASWGRLAGANVLTFGAGSRLTVL.